The T cell receptor (beta chain) described here comes from a study of post-analysis software for immune sequencing data. Study-level findings and limits: Compared with controls, patients had more of about five TRBV segments, including TRBV5-6, TRBV5-1 and TRBV20-1. Among multiple sclerosis patients, normalized Chao1 diversity was significantly below that of controls.

This clonotype was detected a few times. The antigen is unknown. Germline CDR1 and CDR2: DFQATT and SNEGSKA (reference sequence). This CDR3 has 14 residues. V lost 5 bases and J lost 2; bases outside the gene matches: 8. Libraries were made from TCR beta cDNA, and they carried unique molecular identifiers. TCRdb reprocessed the PCR reads via MiXCR and lists one record per CDR3 protein. The data show 740,000 or so distinct CDR3 sequences, 53% seen once. This sequence originates from a girl between 10 and 17 years old with multiple sclerosis. The chain joins TRBV20-1 to TRBJ2-7, with 8 bases lining up with TRBD1. Input material: blood. The CDR3 sequence: CSAYSARGPYEQYF. The DNA of the CDR3 is TGCAGTGCTTATTCCGCCAGGGGGCCCTACGAGCAGTACTTC.